A selection of T cell receptor beta chains follows, all from one sample in a study of identical twins. MiXCR, run by TCRdb on the 5' RACE reads, gives a single entry per CDR3 protein. This sample has 200,000 to 250,000 distinct CDR3 sequences; 7.5% occur once, and the top ten carry 5.4%. These same data were also listed under a study on yellow fever vaccine responses in identical twins.

The sequencing input was CD8+ T cells sorted from blood. These receptors came from a woman under 30 in good health. The CDR3 runs from the conserved cysteine through the conserved F or W. A D gene is named only where the DNA matches it firmly. Only part of the rows carry a size: once, few, many, or a class if the clone is expanded.

TRBJ2-3	-	TRBV2	few	TGTGCCAGCAACCCCGGCACAGATACGCAGTATTTT	CASNPGTDTQYF
TRBJ2-3	-	TRBV11-2	few	TGTGCCAGCAGCTTTTTTAGCCCAGATACGCAGTATTTT	CASSFFSPDTQYF
TRBJ1-2	-	TRBV20-1	many	TGCAGTGCCCCCGACCTCTCAGGGCCCATAGGCGGGGACTATGGCTACACCTTC	CSAPDLSGPIGGDYGYTF
TRBJ2-1	-	TRBV12-3/TRBV12-4	-	TGTGCCAGCAGACCAGGGAGTTACAATGAGCAGTTCTTC	CASRPGSYNEQFF
TRBJ1-1	TRBD1	TRBV9	few	TGTGCCAGCAGCGGCGATGGGACAGTCACTGAAGCTTTCTTT	CASSGDGTVTEAFF
TRBJ2-3	TRBD2	TRBV7-3	few	TGTGCCAGCAGCGCCCCTACTAGCGGGACCACAGATACGCAGTATTTT	CASSAPTSGTTDTQYF
TRBJ2-7	-	TRBV6-2/TRBV6-3	-	TGTGCCAGCAGCGTCGAAACCGGCTCCCACAAGCTGTACTTC	CASSVETGSHKLYF
TRBJ1-6	TRBD1	TRBV20-1	few	TGCAGTGCTAGAGATCCGTTTGGGACAGCGCATAATTCACCCCTCCACTTT	CSARDPFGTAHNSPLHF
TRBJ2-7	TRBD2	TRBV7-8	-	TGTGCCAGCAGCCGTCTGCCGGGAGGGCCCGCGGAGCAGTACTTC	CASSRLPGGPAEQYF
TRBJ1-2	TRBD1	TRBV15	many	TGTGCCACCAGCGGACAGGGCACCTATGGCTACACCTTC	CATSGQGTYGYTF
TRBJ1-1	TRBD1	TRBV10-2	-	TGCGCCAGCAGTGAGGGGACAGGGAACACTGAAGCTTTCTTT	CASSEGTGNTEAFF
TRBJ2-2	TRBD2	TRBV7-9	many	TGTGCCAGCGGGAAGGCTAGCGGGGTGACCGGGGAGCTGTTTTTT	CASGKASGVTGELFF
TRBJ2-5	-	TRBV28	few	TGTGCCAGCAGTTTTTTAGAAGAGACCCAGTACTTC	CASSFLEETQYF
TRBJ2-3	-	TRBV4-1	few	TGCGCCAGCAGCCAAGATCCCCCGGGGAGAATTAGCACAGATACGCAGTATTTT	CASSQDPPGRISTDTQYF
TRBJ2-5	TRBD1	TRBV20-1	many	TGCAGTGCTAGAGTTGAGGCAGGACAGGGTGGATTCGTACACCAAGAGACCCAGTACTTC	CSARVEAGQGGFVHQETQYF
TRBJ2-5	-	TRBV12-3/TRBV12-4	many	TGTGCCAGCAGCACGACTAGATTGGAGACCCAGTACTTC	CASSTTRLETQYF
TRBJ2-5	-	TRBV7-9	-	TGTGCCAGCAGCCTTAGGACGGACTTCCAAGAGACCCAGTACTTC	CASSLRTDFQETQYF
TRBJ2-3	TRBD1	TRBV15	-	TGTGCCACCAGCAGACTCCGGACAGGGATAAGCACAGATACGCAGTATTTT	CATSRLRTGISTDTQYF
TRBJ1-5	TRBD1	TRBV28	medium-sized	TGTGCCAGCAGTAACTACAGGGGGCGGGGTAGCAATCAGCCCCAGCATTTT	CASSNYRGRGSNQPQHF
TRBJ2-5	TRBD2	TRBV7-9	few	TGTGCCAGCACCACGGGAGGGTGGGAGACCCAGTACTTC	CASTTGGWETQYF
TRBJ2-7	TRBD1	TRBV12-3/TRBV12-4	few	TGTGCCAGCAGCCCCATGGGACAGGGGGCGGACGAGCAGTACTTC	CASSPMGQGADEQYF
TRBJ1-5	-	TRBV28	many	TGTGCCAGCAGTCTCGTCTATCAGCCCCAGCATTTT	CASSLVYQPQHF
TRBJ2-3	TRBD2	TRBV29-1	many	TGCAGCGTTGAAGGGGGGACTAGCTCTTATACGCAGTATTTT	CSVEGGTSSYTQYF
TRBJ2-3	TRBD1	TRBV24-1	-	TGTGCCACCCTCGGGACAGCCCCTAGCACAGATACGCAGTATTTT	CATLGTAPSTDTQYF
TRBJ2-2	TRBD2	TRBV7-7	many	TGTGCCAGCAGCCCCAAAGTAGCGGGGTCCACCGGGGAGCTGTTTTTT	CASSPKVAGSTGELFF
TRBJ1-1	-	TRBV7-2	few	TGTGCCAGCAGCTCGACGGGGCAGGGAGACACTGAAGCTTTCTTT	CASSSTGQGDTEAFF
TRBJ1-1	-	TRBV3-1	many	TGTGCCAGCAGCCATAACCCACAGGTGGCACACACTGAAGCTTTCTTT	CASSHNPQVAHTEAFF
TRBJ2-1	-	TRBV29-1	-	TGCAGCTGGTTGAGCGGCCTTAATGAGCAGTTCTTC	CSWLSGLNEQFF
TRBJ1-2	TRBD1	TRBV10-3	many	TGTGCCATCCACCCCCGGCAGGGGGATGGCTACACCTTC	CAIHPRQGDGYTF
TRBJ1-4	-	TRBV12-3/TRBV12-4	many	TGTGCCAGCAGCCTGGGGGGGGTGGGAGAAAAACTGTTTTTT	CASSLGGVGEKLFF
TRBJ1-5	-	TRBV12-3/TRBV12-4	many	TGTGCCAGCAGTTTCCGTCGGAGCAATCAGCCCCAGCATTTT	CASSFRRSNQPQHF
TRBJ2-1	-	TRBV29-1	many	TGCAGCGTTGAAAGAGAGACACCCAATGAGCAGTTCTTC	CSVERETPNEQFF
TRBJ1-2	-	TRBV6-1	few	TGTGCCAGCAGTGAAACACTCGCCCCGGGAGGCAATGGCTACACCTTC	CASSETLAPGGNGYTF
TRBJ1-5	-	TRBV9	-	TGTGCCAGCAGCGTAGGTGCCCCGGAACAGCCCCAGCATTTT	CASSVGAPEQPQHF
TRBJ2-1	TRBD1	TRBV4-1	-	TGCGCCAGCAGCCTCAGAGGGGGACAGGGTAGGGCACACAATGAGCAGTTCTTC	CASSLRGGQGRAHNEQFF
TRBJ2-2	-	TRBV6-1	many	TGTGCCAGCAGTGAAGCGGCTAGCGCGGCCGGGGAGCTGTTTTTT	CASSEAASAAGELFF
TRBJ1-1	TRBD1	TRBV5-5	many	TGTGCCAGCAGCTTGGAGGACAGGGTCGATGCTGAAGCTTTCTTT	CASSLEDRVDAEAFF
TRBJ2-2	TRBD2	TRBV5-1	many	TGCGCCAGCAGCTTGGATCTGCGGGAGGGACCAATCAGGACCGGGGAGCTGTTTTTT	CASSLDLREGPIRTGELFF
TRBJ1-5	-	TRBV7-9	-	TGTGCCAGCAGCTTTACCGCCGGAAGCGATCAGCCCCAGCATTTT	CASSFTAGSDQPQHF
TRBJ2-7	TRBD1	TRBV29-1	few	TGCAGCGTCTTTGGGGCCCGGGACAGGGGCTACGAGCAGTACTTC	CSVFGARDRGYEQYF
TRBJ2-1	TRBD1	TRBV7-9	few	TGTGCTAGCAGGTTGACAGGGCCCCGAATCTACAATGAGCAGTTCTTC	CASRLTGPRIYNEQFF
TRBJ1-5	TRBD1	TRBV28	many	TGTGCCAGCAGTTATCGGGACAGGGGAGTAGGGCAGCCCCAGCATTTT	CASSYRDRGVGQPQHF
TRBJ2-1	-	TRBV7-2	few	TGTGCCAGCAGCTTAATGGGGTCGGGGAATGAGCAGTTCTTC	CASSLMGSGNEQFF
TRBJ2-1	-	TRBV7-6	many	TGTGCCAGCAGCTTAGGGCTCACGCCGACGAATGAGCAGTTCTTC	CASSLGLTPTNEQFF